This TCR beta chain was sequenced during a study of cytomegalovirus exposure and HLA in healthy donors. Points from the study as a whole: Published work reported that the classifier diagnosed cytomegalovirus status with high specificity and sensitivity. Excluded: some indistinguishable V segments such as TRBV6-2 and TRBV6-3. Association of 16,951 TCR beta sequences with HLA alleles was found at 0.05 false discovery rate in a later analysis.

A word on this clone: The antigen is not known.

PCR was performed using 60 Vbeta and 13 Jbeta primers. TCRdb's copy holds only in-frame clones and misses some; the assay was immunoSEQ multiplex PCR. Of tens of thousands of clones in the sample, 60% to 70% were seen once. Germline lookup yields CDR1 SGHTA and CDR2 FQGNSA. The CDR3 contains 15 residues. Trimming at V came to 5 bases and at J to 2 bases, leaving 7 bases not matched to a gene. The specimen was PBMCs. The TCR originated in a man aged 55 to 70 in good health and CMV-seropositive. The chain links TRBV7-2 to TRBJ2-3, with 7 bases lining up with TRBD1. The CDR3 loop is CASSALTGNTDTQYF. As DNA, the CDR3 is TGTGCCAGCAGCGCCCTGACAGGGAACACAGATACGCAGTATTTT.